One and the same sample provided the 25 T cell receptor beta chains below, sequenced in a study of a mutant IDH1 vaccine in newly diagnosed glioma. Time point defined: week 11, during vaccination. A 20-mer mutant IDH1 peptide at 300 ug was injected subcutaneously with topical imiquimod. Their antigens remain unidentified. Measured with immunoSEQ multiplex PCR; TCRdb has only the in-frame clones, and not every one. The repertoire consists of 45,000 to 60,000 clones, with 91% occurring once and the leading ten covering roughly 2.3%. Sequences were derived from PBMCs, sampled from a glioma patient whose treatment included an IDH1 peptide vaccine. The receptors shown here come from a man in his forties or fifties with glioma.

The rearrangement joins TRBV6-5 to TRBJ2-2; no clear D gene. The CDR3 covers 13 residues. CDR1 is MNHEY, CDR2 SVGAGI, per germline. Trimming removed 5 bases from V and 7 bases from J, with 11 bases in between. The CDR3 DNA is TGTGCCAGCAGTCCGATCGTGGGCGGGGAGCTGTTTTTT. It yields the protein CASSPIVGGELFF.

The rearrangement links TRBV5-1 to TRBJ2-5; D may be TRBD2 (6 bases). Germline CDR1 SGHRS, CDR2 YFSETQ. This CDR3 comprises 14 residues. V was cut by 0 bases and J by 5 bases, with 11 bases left in between. Written as DNA, the CDR3 is TGCGCCAGCAGCTTGGCCAGGGCGGGGGAGACCCAGTACTTC. Amino acid sequence: CASSLARAGETQYF.

The chain carries TRBV4-3 and TRBJ2-2, with D possibly matching TRBD2 (5 bases). The CDR3 is 15 residues long. The germline gives CDR1 LGHNA, CDR2 YSLEER. V was cut by 5 bases and J by 2 bases, with 12 bases left in between. The CDR3 is CASSEGSRNTGELFF. For the CDR3, the DNA is TGCGCCAGCAGCGAGGGTAGCAGAAACACCGGGGAGCTGTTTTTT.

This sequence joins TRBV5-6 and TRBJ2-5; D remains unclear. The CDR3 is 12 amino acids. Trimming took 2 bases from V and 6 from J, leaving 8 bases between them. Per germline, CDR1 SGHDT and CDR2 YYEEEE. The CDR3 loop is CASSFQRQTQYF. CDR3 DNA: TGTGCCAGCAGCTTTCAGCGTCAGACCCAGTACTTC.

This clone has just one count. The chain employs TRBV6-6 and TRBJ1-2; D gene unclear. This CDR3 is built from 14 residues. Per germline, CDR1 MNHNY and CDR2 SVGAGI (reference sequence). V lost 5 bases and J 4 bases, leaving 14 bases between the germline ends. CDR3 protein: CASSGAGRAYGYTF. The CDR3 DNA follows: TGTGCCAGCAGTGGCGCCGGCCGGGCCTATGGCTACACCTTC.

The rearrangement links TRBV13 to TRBJ2-7, with no clear D. Trimming stripped 5 bases from V and 2 bases from J, with 10 bases between. The CDR3 covers 13 residues. Germline assignment: CDR1 PRHDT and CDR2 FYEKMQ (reference sequence). CDR3 residues: CASSRTGPYEQYF. CDR3 bases: TGTGCCAGCAGCCGCACCGGGCCCTACGAGCAGTACTTC.

This chain connects TRBV30 to TRBJ2-5; 9 bases agree with TRBD1. V lost 3 bases, J lost 5 bases, and 13 bases stayed unmatched. CDR1 and CDR2 from the germline V gene are GTSNPN and SVGIG (reference sequence). The CDR3 consists of 16 residues. Written as DNA, the CDR3 is TGTGCCTGGAGCCCTCTCGGGACAGGGTTACAGGAGACCCAGTACTTC. Protein product: CAWSPLGTGLQETQYF.

This clone was recorded once. This sequence joins TRBV6-5 and TRBJ2-5; 8 nucleotides match TRBD1. The CDR3 sequence is 14 residues long. Germline-derived CDR1 and CDR2 are MNHEY and SVGAGI. V dropped 6 bases and J dropped 4; count of bases not matched to a gene: 7. The CDR3 DNA reads TGTGCCAGCAGGCTCTCCAGGGGGCGAGAGACCCAGTACTTC. Encoded protein: CASRLSRGRETQYF.

The chain carries TRBV15 and TRBJ2-1; 7 positions match TRBD2. The CDR3 is 17 amino acids. Germline V lookup: CDR1 LNHNV, CDR2 YYDKDF (reference sequence). V trimming: 1 base; J trimming: 8 bases; junction bases outside the gene matches: 14. The CDR3: CATSRVSVGRAGHEQFF. The CDR3, as DNA: TGTGCCACCAGCAGAGTATCGGTTGGGAGGGCCGGTCATGAGCAGTTCTTC.

This clone was counted once. A junction boundary mismatches the germline segment, possibly from a read error. The rearrangement links TRBV11-2 to TRBJ2-3; D might be TRBD1 or TRBD2, each matching 5 bases. Germline V gene data show CDR1 as SGHAT and CDR2 as FQNNGV. The CDR3 extends over 16 amino acids. CDR3 sequence reads: CASSLGRGRLTDTQYF. The CDR3 DNA reads TGTGCCAGTAGCTTAGGAAGGGGACGGCTCACAGATACGCAGTATTTT.

J is TRBJ1-2 and V is TRBV5-5; D is possibly TRBD1 (6 bases). The length of the CDR3 is 14 residues. Germline-derived CDR1 and CDR2 are SGHKS and YYEKEE (reference sequence). Trimming removed 4 bases at V and 3 bases at J, with 13 bases between. CDR3 sequence: CASSQGGRDYGYTF. For the CDR3, the DNA is TGTGCCAGCAGCCAAGGGGGGAGGGACTATGGCTACACCTTC.

V is TRBV12-1 and J is TRBJ1-5; no DNA check was done on the table's D call, TRBD1. TRBV12-1 is a pseudogene. The CDR3 extends over 17 amino acids. CDR3 nucleotide sequence: TGTGCCAGCGACTCCGTCGGGGGACAGGATAAGAATCAGCCCCAGCATTTT. Amino acid sequence: CASDSVGGQDKNQPQHF.

V usage is TRBV5-1 and J usage is TRBJ2-1, with D perhaps given as TRBD1 or TRBD2 (5 bases each). Germline-derived CDR1 and CDR2 are SGHRS and YFSETQ. Trimming cost V 2 bases and J 7 bases, with 13 bases left between them. The CDR3 totals 14 residues. The CDR3 DNA reads TGCGCCAGCAGCTTTGAGGGGACGCGGAATGAGCAGTTCTTC. It yields the protein CASSFEGTRNEQFF.

This chain joins TRBV27 and TRBJ1-1, with D possibly being TRBD1 (6 bases). The CDR3 loop spans 15 amino acids. CDR1 MNHEY and CDR2 SMNVEV come from the germline V gene (reference sequence). V was trimmed by 2 bases and J by 7 bases, leaving 17 bases between them. The CDR3 DNA sequence: TGTGCCAGCAGTTTACTGCCAGGGGACGTTCTTGAAGCTTTCTTT. Its translation: CASSLLPGDVLEAFF.

J is TRBJ1-2 and V is TRBV27, with 8 bases fitting TRBD1. Germline CDR1 and CDR2: MNHEY and SMNVEV (reference sequence). V shed 5 bases, J shed 7 bases, and the junction held 6 bases outside the gene matches. The CDR3 runs 13 residues. DNA of the CDR3: TGTGCCAGCAGTGGTCAGGGGGCGCCTGGCTACACCTTC. It translates to CASSGQGAPGYTF.

The V gene is TRBV28, the J gene TRBJ1-2; a weak D match, TRBD1 (5 bases). V lost 10 bases and J lost 8, with 26 bases in between. This CDR3 has 15 amino acids. Germline lookup yields CDR1 MDHEN and CDR2 SYDVKM. The CDR3 region has the DNA TGTGCCACTGAAAACCCGGGACGGAGTTTGGGGGGCTACACCTTC. Protein: CATENPGRSLGGYTF.

This clone was observed once. The chain uses TRBV19 and TRBJ1-2, with TRBD1 as a possible D gene (5 bases). Germline lookup yields CDR1 LNHDA and CDR2 SQIVND (reference sequence). The V and J ends lost 3 bases and 8 bases respectively, with 22 bases between them. The CDR3 spans 16 residues. CDR3 protein: CASSMGRGLSFGGYTF. CDR3 in DNA: TGTGCCAGTAGTATGGGGCGGGGCCTTTCCTTCGGCGGCTACACCTTC.

The V gene is TRBV27, the J gene TRBJ2-7; tentatively, D is TRBD1 (6 bases). CDR1 is MNHEY and CDR2 is SMNVEV in the germline V gene (reference sequence). V was clipped by 2 bases and J by 5 bases, with 13 bases between them. The CDR3 spans 14 residues. The CDR3 here is CASSLQQGVHEQYF. The CDR3 DNA follows: TGTGCCAGCAGTTTACAACAGGGAGTCCACGAGCAGTACTTC.

The chain couples TRBV7-9 to TRBJ2-7; D ambiguous. The V end lost 3 bases, the J end lost 7 bases, and 10 bases lay between the germline ends. This CDR3 is 12 amino acids long. Germline CDR1 and CDR2: SEHNR and FQNEAQ (reference sequence). The CDR3 loop is CASSFVVEEQYF. Written as DNA, the CDR3 is TGTGCCAGCAGCTTCGTTGTAGAGGAGCAGTACTTC.

This chain links TRBV5-4 with TRBJ1-2; 11 bases fit TRBD1. The junction had 6 bases not matched to a gene; V was cut back by 4 bases and J by 1 base. CDR1 is SGHNT, CDR2 YYREEE, per germline (reference sequence). The CDR3 is 16 residues long. CDR3 DNA: TGTGCCAGCAGCCCAGGACAGGGGGCAGTTAACTATGGCTACACCTTC. This sequence encodes CASSPGQGAVNYGYTF.

The chain is built from TRBV4-1 and TRBJ1-1; tentative D call: TRBD1 (5 bases). V shed 2 bases and J shed 4 bases, with 14 bases lying between them. This CDR3 contains 15 residues. The V gene's germline CDR1 is MGHRA and CDR2 YSYEKL. CDR3 protein: CASSQLQWGRTEAFF. The CDR3 region has the DNA TGCGCCAGCAGCCAACTCCAATGGGGACGCACTGAAGCTTTCTTT.

V gene TRBV6-6 combines with J gene TRBJ1-4, with no clear D. The CDR3 has 14 residues. From germline, CDR1 is MNHNY and CDR2 SVGAGI (reference sequence). Trimming pared 3 bases from V and 0 bases from J, leaving 5 bases between. The CDR3 reads CASSYTSTNEKLFF. As DNA, the CDR3 is TGTGCCAGCAGTTATACCTCAACTAATGAAAAACTGTTTTTT.

The chain links TRBV11-2 to TRBJ2-4, with D unclear. Per germline, CDR1 SGHAT and CDR2 FQNNGV. Between the trimmed V and J ends, which lost 2 bases and 6 bases, there was a span of 11 bases. This CDR3 is built from 14 residues. The CDR3, as DNA: TGTGCCAGCAGCTTAATAGACTCGATAAACATTCAGTACTTC. Its protein product is CASSLIDSINIQYF.

The chain joins TRBV7-2 to TRBJ2-2; TRBD2 agrees at 7 bases. Per the germline V gene, CDR1 is SGHTA and CDR2 is FQGNSA. This CDR3 comprises 16 residues. Losses at the gene ends were 4 bases for V and 3 bases for J; bases not matched to a gene: 8. Here the CDR3 DNA reads TGTGCCAGCAGCTCGGGACTACAGTACTACACCGGGGAGCTGTTTTTT. This encodes CASSSGLQYYTGELFF.

The V call is TRBV6-5, the J call TRBJ1-2; 8 positions match TRBD1. CDR3 size: 13 residues. CDR1 and CDR2 (germline): MNHEY, SVGAGI. V trimming: 7 bases; J trimming: 4 bases; junction bases outside the gene matches: 5. Here the CDR3 DNA reads TGTGCCAGCACCAAAGGACAGGGCTATGGCTACACCTTC. Protein sequence: CASTKGQGYGYTF.